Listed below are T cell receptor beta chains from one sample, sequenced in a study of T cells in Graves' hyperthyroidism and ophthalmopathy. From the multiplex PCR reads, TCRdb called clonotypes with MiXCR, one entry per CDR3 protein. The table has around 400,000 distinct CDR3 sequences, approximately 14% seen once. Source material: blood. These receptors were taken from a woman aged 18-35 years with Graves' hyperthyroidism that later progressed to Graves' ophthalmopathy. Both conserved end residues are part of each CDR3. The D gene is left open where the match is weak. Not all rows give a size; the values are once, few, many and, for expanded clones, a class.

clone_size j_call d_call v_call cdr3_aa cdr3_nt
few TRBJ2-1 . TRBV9 CASSPLPDIGNEQFF TGTGCCAGCAGCCCACTACCGGACATCGGCAATGAGCAGTTCTTC
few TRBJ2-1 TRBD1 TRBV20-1 CSAGQGERYNEQFF TGCAGTGCTGGTCAGGGGGAGCGTTACAATGAGCAGTTCTTC
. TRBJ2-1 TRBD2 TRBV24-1 CATSDSRTSVNEQFF TGTGCCACCAGTGATTCCCGGACTAGCGTCAATGAGCAGTTCTTC
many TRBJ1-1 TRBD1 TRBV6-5 CASSYSGGENTEAFF TGTGCCAGCAGTTACTCAGGGGGCGAGAACACTGAAGCTTTCTTT
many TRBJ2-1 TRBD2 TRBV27 CASRTGASGFSYNEQFF TGTGCCAGCAGGACGGGGGCTAGCGGGTTCTCCTACAATGAGCAGTTCTTC
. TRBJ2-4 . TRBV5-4 CASSPASKNIQYF TGTGCCAGCAGCCCCGCGAGTAAAAACATTCAGTACTTC
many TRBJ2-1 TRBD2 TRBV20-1 CSAREISGRIEQFF TGCAGTGCTAGAGAGATCAGCGGGAGGATTGAGCAGTTCTTC
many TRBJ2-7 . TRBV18 CASSPPSRDEQYF TGTGCCAGCTCACCACCTTCACGTGACGAGCAGTACTTC
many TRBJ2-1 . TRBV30 CAWMGVKHEQFF TGTGCCTGGATGGGGGTAAAACATGAGCAGTTCTTC
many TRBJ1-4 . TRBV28 CASSFGGRPNEKLFF TGTGCCAGCAGTTTCGGGGGCCGGCCAAATGAAAAACTGTTTTTT
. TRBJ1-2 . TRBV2 CVSRSNPGRGYTF TGTGTCAGCAGGAGTAATCCAGGGCGTGGCTACACCTTC
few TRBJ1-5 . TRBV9 CASSVDDGFNQPQHF TGTGCCAGCAGCGTAGATGACGGATTCAATCAGCCCCAGCATTTT
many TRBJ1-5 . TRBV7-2 CASSLRSGNQPQHF TGTGCCAGCAGCTTAAGGTCAGGAAATCAGCCCCAGCATTTT
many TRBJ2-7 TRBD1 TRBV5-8 CASSLTGESYEQYF TGTGCCAGCAGCTTGACAGGGGAATCCTACGAGCAGTACTTC
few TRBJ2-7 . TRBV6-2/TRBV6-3 CASSSLSRATYYEQYF TGTGCCAGCAGCAGTCTTAGCAGGGCCACCTACTACGAGCAGTACTTC
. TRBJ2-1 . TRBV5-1 CASSLSGASNNEQFF TGCGCCAGCAGCTTGAGTGGGGCTAGCAACAATGAGCAGTTCTTC
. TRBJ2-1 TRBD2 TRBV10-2 CASGRRGTSAGNEQFF TGCGCCAGCGGTCGCCGAGGGACTAGCGCAGGCAATGAGCAGTTCTTC
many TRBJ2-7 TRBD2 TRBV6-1 CASSEVAGGRDEQYF TGTGCCAGCAGTGAGGTGGCGGGAGGGCGTGACGAGCAGTACTTC
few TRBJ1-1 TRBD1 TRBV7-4 CARLTGFEAFF TGTGCCAGGTTGACAGGGTTTGAAGCTTTCTTT
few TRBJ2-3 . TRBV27 CASSLSIADTQYF TGTGCCAGCAGTTTATCCATCGCAGATACGCAGTATTTT
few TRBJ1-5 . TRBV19 CASSTNQGVSNQPQHF TGTGCCAGTAGTACCAACCAGGGAGTTAGCAATCAGCCCCAGCATTTT
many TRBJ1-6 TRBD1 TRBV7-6 CASSSNAQGGSYNSPLHF TGTGCCAGCAGCTCGAACGCACAGGGGGGCTCCTATAATTCACCCCTCCACTTT
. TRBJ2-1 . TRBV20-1 CSARRGPGAGAYNEQFF TGCAGTGCTAGACGGGGGCCAGGGGCAGGGGCCTACAATGAGCAGTTCTTC
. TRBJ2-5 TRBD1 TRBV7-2 CASSSVTGAIQETQYF TGTGCCAGCAGCTCTGTAACAGGGGCCATCCAAGAGACCCAGTACTTC
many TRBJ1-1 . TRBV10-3 CAISELYREDTEAFF TGTGCCATCAGTGAGCTGTACAGGGAGGACACTGAAGCTTTCTTT
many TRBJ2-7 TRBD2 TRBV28 CASSHRGRGAYEQYF TGTGCCAGCAGTCACCGTGGGAGGGGCGCCTACGAGCAGTACTTC
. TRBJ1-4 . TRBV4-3 CASSQELRRERGEKLFF TGCGCCAGCAGCCAAGAGCTGAGGAGGGAGAGAGGTGAAAAACTGTTTTTT
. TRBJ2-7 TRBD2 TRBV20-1 CSASDPGLAGQAYEQYF TGCAGTGCTAGCGATCCAGGACTAGCGGGACAAGCCTACGAGCAGTACTTC
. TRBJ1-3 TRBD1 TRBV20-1 CSAETRGSLSGNTIYF TGCAGTGCAGAAACCAGGGGGTCCCTCTCTGGAAACACCATATATTTT
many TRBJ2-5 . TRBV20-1 CSAQARGGKETQYF TGCAGTGCCCAAGCCAGGGGGGGGAAAGAGACCCAGTACTTC
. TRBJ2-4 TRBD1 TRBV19 CASRIRGRESNIQYF TGTGCCAGTAGGATCAGGGGGCGCGAATCAAACATTCAGTACTTC
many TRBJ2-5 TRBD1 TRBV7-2 CASSTRGLDRETQYF TGTGCCAGCAGCACCAGGGGGCTAGATCGAGAGACCCAGTACTTC
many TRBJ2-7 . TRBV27 CASSPTPAGAYEQYF TGTGCCAGCAGTCCCACCCCGGCAGGGGCCTACGAGCAGTACTTC
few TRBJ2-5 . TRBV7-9 CASSSATDQETQYF TGTGCCAGCAGCTCTGCGACTGACCAAGAGACCCAGTACTTC
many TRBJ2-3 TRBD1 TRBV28 CASSDRTGLLAEGYSTDTQYF TGTGCCAGCAGTGACAGGACAGGGTTGTTGGCGGAGGGGTATAGCACAGATACGCAGTATTTT